This T cell receptor (beta chain) was sequenced in a study of cytotoxic CD8 clonotypes in ibrutinib-treated CLL. About the study: Investigators collected response samples after a median approximately twelve months of treatment, range 6 to 36.

Genomic DNA in an amount of roughly 2 micrograms was extracted from cryopreserved PBMCs and used for the preparation of TCR beta libraries. The data were produced by immunoSEQ multiplex PCR, yet TCRdb's version contains in-frame clones alone and is incomplete. The sample yields 40,000 or so clones, approximately 48% seen once. Per germline, CDR1 SQVTM and CDR2 ANQGSEA. The CDR3 is made up of 14 amino acids. The V end was cut by 6 bases, the J end by 2 bases, with 14 bases between. Concerning this clone: What it recognizes is unknown.

Study-level points and caveats: Clonality climbed at ibrutinib response, then dropped toward baseline at progression. Rare overall, public clonotypes shrank or held steady under therapy.

The sequences come from PBMCs, collected before ibrutinib treatment. The chain uses TRBV29-1 and TRBJ2-1; no clear D gene. The TCR comes from a human donor with chronic lymphocytic leukemia. The DNA of the CDR3 is TGCAGCGTGATTCAGAACTTGGCCTACAATGAGCAGTTCTTC. This encodes CSVIQNLAYNEQFF.